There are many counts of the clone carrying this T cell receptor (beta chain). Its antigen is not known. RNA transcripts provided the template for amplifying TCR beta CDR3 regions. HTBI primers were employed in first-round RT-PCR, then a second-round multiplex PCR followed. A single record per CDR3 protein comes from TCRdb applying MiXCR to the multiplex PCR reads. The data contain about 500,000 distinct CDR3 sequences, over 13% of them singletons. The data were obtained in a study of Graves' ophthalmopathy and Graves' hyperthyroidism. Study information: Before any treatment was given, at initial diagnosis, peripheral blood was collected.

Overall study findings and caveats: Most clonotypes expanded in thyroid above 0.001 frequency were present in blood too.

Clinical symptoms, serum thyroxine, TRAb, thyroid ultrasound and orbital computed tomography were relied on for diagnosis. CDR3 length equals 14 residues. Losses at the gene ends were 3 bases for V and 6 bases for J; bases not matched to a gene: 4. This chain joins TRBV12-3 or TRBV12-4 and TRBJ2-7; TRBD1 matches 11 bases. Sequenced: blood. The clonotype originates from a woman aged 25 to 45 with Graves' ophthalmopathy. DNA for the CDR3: TGTGCCAGCAGTTTTATCGGGACAGGGGGCGAGCAGTACTTC. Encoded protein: CASSFIGTGGEQYF.